The present T cell receptor (beta chain) was sequenced within a study of cytomegalovirus exposure and HLA in healthy donors. Amplification used 60 Vbeta primers and 13 Jbeta primers. TCRdb's copy holds only in-frame clones and misses some; the assay was immunoSEQ multiplex PCR. The table lists 30,000 to 45,000 clones, around half of them singletons, with roughly 6.2% in the top ten. This CDR3 is built from 13 residues. Per the germline V gene, CDR1 is GTSNPN and CDR2 is SVGIG (reference sequence). The germline V and J ends were trimmed by 0 bases and 5 bases, with 10 bases remaining between them. The TCR originated in a woman aged 40 to 55 in good health and CMV-seropositive. The sample consisted of PBMCs. The chain carries TRBV30 and TRBJ2-5; D is unresolved. CDR3 bases: TGTGCCTGGAGTGTACGCCTATTTGAGACCCAGTACTTC. Amino acids: CAWSVRLFETQYF.